Each of the 20 T cell receptor beta chains below was sequenced from the same sample in a study of cytomegalovirus exposure and HLA in healthy donors. Profiled with immunoSEQ multiplex PCR; TCRdb holds only in-frame clones, not every one. Here the sample spans 80,000 to 100,000 clones, roughly 85% being singletons. Specimen: PBMCs. These receptors originate from a woman in her thirties in good health and CMV-seronegative.

The chain is built from TRBV5-1 and TRBJ1-5, with D maybe TRBD1 (6 bases). This CDR3 contains 13 residues. V was shortened by 8 bases and J by 4 bases, with 13 bases between the two germline ends. Germline V gene sequence: CDR1 SGHRS, CDR2 YFSETQ. In DNA form, the CDR3 reads TGCGCCAGGCAGGGGTTGCGGAATCAGCCCCAGCATTTT. Protein sequence: CARQGLRNQPQHF.

The genes are TRBV6-5 and TRBJ1-2; D ambiguous. From germline, CDR1 is MNHEY and CDR2 SVGAGI. The CDR3 has 12 residues. V lost 4 bases to trimming and J lost 7 bases, with 10 bases between them. The chain's CDR3 is CASSSGVGGYTF. As DNA, the CDR3 is TGTGCCAGCAGTTCCGGGGTCGGTGGCTACACCTTC.

The chain links TRBV7-3 to TRBJ1-2, with D possibly matching TRBD1 (5 bases). Deletions cut 2 bases from V and 4 bases from J, with 8 bases between. The CDR3 extends over 13 amino acids. Germline CDR1 and CDR2: SGHTA and FQGTGA. The CDR3 DNA sequence: TGTGCCAGCAGCTTACAGGGCATCTATGGCTACACCTTC. Residues: CASSLQGIYGYTF.

V usage is TRBV27 and J usage is TRBJ2-3; D is unclear. The V gene's germline CDR1 is MNHEY and CDR2 SMNVEV (reference sequence). The CDR3 contains 11 residues. Trimming cost V 4 bases and J 6 bases, with 5 bases left between them. CDR3 sequence reads: CASSYADTQYF. The CDR3 DNA reads TGTGCCAGCAGTTACGCGGATACGCAGTATTTT.

This rearrangement joins TRBV12-5 to TRBJ2-5, with D possibly TRBD1 on 6 matching bases. Trimming removed 4 bases from V and 5 bases from J, with 17 bases in between. Germline assignment: CDR1 LGHNT and CDR2 FRNRAP. The CDR3 is 15 residues long. For the CDR3, the DNA is TGTGCTAGTGGTTGGCCCGGGACCCAGGGGGAGACCCAGTACTTC. This sequence encodes CASGWPGTQGETQYF. The full variable domain, rest sourced from reference TRBV12-5 and TRBJ2-5, is DARVTQTPRHKVTEMGQEVTMRCQPILGHNTVFWYRQTMMQGLELLAYFRNRAPLDDSGMPKDRFSAEMPDATLATLKIQPSEPRDSAVYFCASGWPGTQGETQYFGPGTRLLVL.

The chain uses TRBV5-4 and TRBJ2-7; the D gene is possibly TRBD2 (5 bases). V was shortened by 4 bases and J by 7 bases, with 15 bases between the two germline ends. This CDR3 is 13 amino acids long. Germline V lookup: CDR1 SGHNT, CDR2 YYREEE (reference sequence). DNA of the CDR3: TGTGCCAGCAGCCTGCGCTTGACGGGGGAGCAGTACTTC. Its translation: CASSLRLTGEQYF.

CDR3 sequence (DNA): TGTGCCAGCAGCCCGGGACAGTACGAGCAGTACTTC. Encoded protein: CASSPGQYEQYF. This sequence joins TRBV5-6 and TRBJ2-7; TRBD1 agrees at 7 bases. The J segment lost 4 bases and the V segment lost 4 bases, leaving 2 bases of the junction unmatched. The CDR3 spans 12 residues. Germline CDR1 reads SGHDT; CDR2 reads YYEEEE.

This clone occurred once. The chain uses TRBV7-9 and TRBJ1-2; unclear D gene. The CDR3 consists of 14 residues. Germline assignment: CDR1 SEHNR and CDR2 FQNEAQ (reference sequence). Trimming removed 1 base at V and 13 bases at J, with 19 bases between. CDR3 sequence reads: CASSLVMGGRYGTF. CDR3 DNA sequence: TGTGCCAGCAGCTTAGTAATGGGAGGGCGCTATGGCACCTTC.

The chain has TRBV9 and TRBJ1-2, with 11 bases that match TRBD1. Germline V gives CDR1 SGDLS, CDR2 YYNGEE. The junction had 8 bases not matched to a gene; V was cut back by 3 bases and J by 4 bases. CDR3 length: 16 amino acids. The CDR3 protein is CASSGSPGTGGYGYTF. The CDR3 DNA is TGTGCCAGCAGCGGATCCCCCGGGACAGGGGGCTATGGCTACACCTTC.

The chain recombines TRBV5-3 with TRBJ1-5; D gene ambiguous. TRBV5-3 is known as an ORF, though its function is uncertain. The CDR3 extends over 17 amino acids. The V gene lost 5 bases and the J gene lost 5 bases, with 23 bases spanning the gap. CDR3 sequence: CARRTSGSPHPDQPQHF. The CDR3 coding sequence is TGTGCCAGAAGGACCAGCGGTAGCCCACACCCAGATCAGCCCCAGCATTTT.

V usage is TRBV28 and J usage is TRBJ2-3; TRBD2 might be the D (6 bases). The CDR3 is 15 amino acids. The V end lost 6 bases, the J end lost 1 base, and 14 bases lay between the germline ends. The germline V gene has CDR1 MDHEN and CDR2 SYDVKM. The CDR3 sequence is CASSPFASGTDTQYF. Here the CDR3 DNA reads TGTGCCAGCAGCCCGTTCGCTAGCGGCACAGATACGCAGTATTTT. The full variable domain, its missing parts supplied by reference TRBV28 and TRBJ2-3, is DVKVTQSSRYLVKRTGEKVFLECVQDMDHENMFWYRQDPGLGLRLIYFSYDVKMKEKGDIPEGYSVSREKKERFSLILESASTNQTSMYLCASSPFASGTDTQYFGPGTRLTVL.

CDR3 sequence reads: CASSFLGQETQYF. The CDR3 DNA sequence: TGTGCCAGCAGCTTTCTCGGGCAAGAGACCCAGTACTTC. The chain uses TRBV7-6 and TRBJ2-5; unclear D gene. Trimming shortened V by 3 bases and J by 2 bases, and 7 bases separated the two germline ends. Germline CDR1 reads SGHVS; CDR2 reads FNYEAQ. This CDR3 is built from 13 residues.

This rearrangement joins TRBV5-1 to TRBJ2-7; no reliable D call. Trimming took 0 bases from V and 3 from J, leaving 13 bases between them. The CDR3 totals 15 residues. Germline lookup yields CDR1 SGHRS and CDR2 YFSETQ. In DNA, the CDR3 is TGCGCCAGCAGCTTGGGAGGAGCGACGGTCTACGAGCAGTACTTC. Amino acids: CASSLGGATVYEQYF.

This clone was observed once. J is TRBJ2-1 and V is TRBV7-9, with a tentative D call TRBD1 (8 bases). Germline CDR1 and CDR2: SEHNR and FQNEAQ (reference sequence). V was clipped by 4 bases and J by 6 bases, with 19 bases between them. The CDR3 runs to 16 residues. The CDR3 region has the DNA TGTGCCAGCAGCTCCCGCCGGGGGGACAGGATCAATGAGCAGTTCTTC. Amino acid sequence: CASSSRRGDRINEQFF. The complete variable domain, with remaining parts taken from reference TRBV7-9 and TRBJ2-1, reads DTGVSQNPRHKITKRGQNVTFRCDPISEHNRLYWYRQTLGQGPEFLTYFQNEAQLEKSRLLSDRFSAERPKGSFSTLEIQRTEQGDSAMYLCASSSRRGDRINEQFFGPGTRLTVL.

The chain is built from TRBV4-1 and TRBJ1-4, with 7 nucleotides matching TRBD1. The CDR3 is 14 residues long. Germline trimming cut 4 bases from V and 5 bases from J; bases unmatched to any gene: 4. Germline V gene sequence: CDR1 MGHRA, CDR2 YSYEKL. The chain's CDR3 is CASSLGQRNEKLFF. CDR3 coding DNA: TGCGCCAGCAGCCTGGGACAGCGCAATGAAAAACTGTTTTTT.

This chain uses TRBV28 with TRBJ1-4, with a weak D call TRBD1 (5 bases). Deletions cut 2 bases from V and 3 bases from J, with 10 bases between. The CDR3 is 15 residues long. Germline V gives CDR1 MDHEN, CDR2 SYDVKM. CDR3 loop: CASSLGDRANEKLFF. Written as DNA, the CDR3 is TGTGCCAGCAGTTTAGGAGACAGAGCTAATGAAAAACTGTTTTTT.

CDR3 sequence: CASSLGGAVYSNQPQHF. CDR3 sequence (DNA): TGTGCCAGCAGCTTAGGAGGAGCTGTATATAGCAATCAGCCCCAGCATTTT. The chain combines TRBV7-9 with TRBJ1-5, with D hard to call. CDR3 length: 17 residues. Trimming took 1 base from V and 0 from J, leaving 13 bases between them. CDR1 is SEHNR and CDR2 is FQNEAQ in the germline V gene (reference sequence).

The chain is built from TRBV5-1 and TRBJ2-6; D gene unclear. The CDR3 sequence is 14 residues long. From germline, CDR1 is SGHRS and CDR2 YFSETQ. V was cut by 3 bases and J by 3 bases, with 7 bases left in between. For the CDR3, the DNA is TGCGCCAGCAGCTCCCCATTTGGGGCCAACGTCCTGACTTTC. As protein: CASSSPFGANVLTF. Combining the CDR3 with reference TRBV5-1 and TRBJ2-6 gives the whole variable domain KAGVTQTPRYLIKTRGQQVTLSCSPISGHRSVSWYQQTPGQGLQFLFEYFSETQRNKGNFPGRFSGRQFSNSRSEMNVSTLELGDSALYLCASSSPFGANVLTFGAGSRLTVL.

This chain connects TRBV21-1 to TRBJ2-5; the table's D gene call, TRBD2, was not cross checked with the DNA. TRBV21-1 is shown as a pseudogene. The CDR3 spans 16 residues. The CDR3 reads CARSVPGLAGAETQYF. CDR3 in DNA: TGTGCCAGATCGGTCCCCGGACTAGCGGGAGCGGAGACCCAGTACTTC.

This rearrangement joins TRBV6-5 to TRBJ1-2; D gene ambiguous. Trimming cost V 4 bases and J 2 bases, with 11 bases left between them. CDR3 length: 14 residues. Germline lookup yields CDR1 MNHEY and CDR2 SVGAGI. CDR3: CASSFSVVNYGYTF. DNA of the CDR3: TGTGCCAGCAGTTTTTCCGTAGTCAACTATGGCTACACCTTC.